The next 17 T cell receptor beta chains were all read from a single sample in a study of blood T cell repertoires in COVID-19. Produced via immunoSEQ multiplex PCR; TCRdb's table is partial and in-frame only. This table holds 160,000 or so clones, over 70% found once. Specimen: PBMCs or T cells enriched from blood (not recorded which). Receptors originate from a woman between 35 and 50 years old with acute COVID-19.

The CDR3 sequence: CSVLHTGLGTDTQYF. The CDR3 nucleotides read TGCAGCGTTCTTCATACAGGGTTGGGGACAGATACGCAGTATTTT. The chain carries TRBV29-1 and TRBJ2-3; a weak D match, TRBD1 (6 bases). CDR1 and CDR2 from the germline V gene are SQVTM and ANQGSEA. V was trimmed by 5 bases and J by 3 bases, leaving 18 bases between them. The CDR3 totals 15 residues.

V gene TRBV15 combines with J gene TRBJ2-7, with D possibly matching TRBD1 (5 bases). The CDR3 totals 14 residues. Germline V gene lookup returns CDR1 LNHNV and CDR2 YYDKDF (reference sequence). V was shortened by 1 base and J by 2 bases, with 9 bases between the two germline ends. The CDR3 coding sequence is TGTGCCACCAGCAGAGGTCAGGGTCCCTACGAGCAGTACTTC. It translates to CATSRGQGPYEQYF.

This chain uses TRBV7-3 with TRBJ2-3; D might be TRBD1 (6 bases). The CDR3 totals 14 residues. Trimming removed 4 bases from V and 4 bases from J, with 12 bases in between. Germline CDR1 and CDR2: SGHTA and FQGTGA. The CDR3 is CASSSGAGSDTQYF. DNA for the CDR3: TGTGCCAGCAGCTCAGGGGCTGGCTCAGATACGCAGTATTTT.

V is TRBV21-1 and J is TRBJ1-6; the D call in the table, TRBD1, was not verified against the DNA. TRBV21-1 has pseudogene status. The CDR3 consists of 18 residues. CDR3 protein: CASSKAFRVTGHNSPLHF. For the CDR3, the DNA is TGTGCCAGCAGCAAAGCCTTTAGGGTGACAGGCCATAATTCACCCCTCCACTTT.

This clone was observed a few times. The V and J genes are TRBV14 and TRBJ2-1; D is possibly TRBD1 (6 bases). Germline CDR1 reads SGHDN; CDR2 reads FVKESK. The ends were cut back, 8 bases at V and 0 bases at J, with 23 bases in the middle. The CDR3 consists of 18 residues. CDR3 amino acids: CASPISASRDTSYNEQFF. The CDR3 nucleotides are TGTGCCAGCCCCATATCTGCGAGCCGGGACACCTCCTACAATGAGCAGTTCTTC.

J is TRBJ1-1 and V is TRBV11-2; 8 nucleotides agree with TRBD1. The CDR3 length is 17 residues. The J segment lost 5 bases and the V segment lost 5 bases, leaving 16 bases of the junction unmatched. Germline V lookup: CDR1 SGHAT, CDR2 FQNNGV. The CDR3 bases are TGTGCCAGCAGCGGTTCGCTCCATCGACAGGGGAGAACTGAAGCTTTCTTT. Residues: CASSGSLHRQGRTEAFF.

The rearrangement links TRBV6-1 to TRBJ1-5, with D uncertain. Germline CDR1 MNHNS, CDR2 SASEGT. The CDR3 is made up of 15 amino acids. Trimming cost V 0 bases and J 10 bases, with 16 bases left between them. The CDR3 DNA reads TGTGCCAGCAGTGAAGCGGGCACTTCTCTCAATCCCCAGCATTTT. This codes for CASSEAGTSLNPQHF.

The chain uses TRBV2 and TRBJ1-4; no clear D. Germline CDR1 and CDR2: SNHLY and FYNNEI. This CDR3 has 15 residues. V was pared by 0 bases and J by 7 bases, with 12 bases between. The CDR3 nucleotides read TGTGCCAGCAGTGAAGCGTCTCGGTCGGGTGAAAAACTGTTTTTT. Its protein is CASSEASRSGEKLFF. Looking up the rest from reference TRBV2 and TRBJ1-4 gives the full variable domain: EPEVTQTPSHQVTQMGQEVILRCVPISNHLYFYWYRQILGQKVEFLVSFYNNEISEKSEIFDDQFSVERPDGSNFTLKIRSTKLEDSAMYFCASSEASRSGEKLFFGSGTQLSVL.

A few counts support this clone. V usage is TRBV7-9 and J usage is TRBJ2-7; the match to TRBD2 covers 9 bases. The trim removed 2 bases at V and 3 bases at J, leaving 2 bases unmatched. This CDR3 region has 14 residues. Germline CDR1 and CDR2: SEHNR and FQNEAQ (reference sequence). The CDR3 here is CASSLSSGSYEQYF. The DNA for the CDR3 is TGTGCCAGCAGCTTAAGTAGCGGGAGCTACGAGCAGTACTTC.

As DNA, the CDR3 is TGTGCCAGCAGGAAGGGACAGGGAAACACTGAAGCTTTCTTT. Its translation: CASRKGQGNTEAFF. The chain links TRBV2 to TRBJ1-1, with TRBD1 identical over 9 bases. Germline assignment: CDR1 SNHLY and CDR2 FYNNEI. The CDR3 has 14 residues. Trimming took 6 bases from V and 2 from J; bases not matched to a gene: 4.

The CDR3 sequence: CASSPLLRPKNIQYF. CDR3 nucleotides: TGTGCCAGCAGTCCGCTACTTCGCCCCAAAAACATTCAGTACTTC. The chain joins TRBV2 to TRBJ2-4; D gene ambiguous. The CDR3 sequence is 15 residues long. Germline-derived CDR1 and CDR2 are SNHLY and FYNNEI. Between the trimmed V and J ends, which lost 5 bases and 2 bases, there was a span of 13 bases.

The chain uses TRBV11-3 and TRBJ2-3; tentative D call: TRBD1 (7 bases). Germline values: CDR1 SGHNT, CDR2 YENEEA. This CDR3 has 17 residues. Trimming pared 5 bases from V and 1 base from J, leaving 19 bases between. The CDR3, as DNA: TGTGCCAGCAGCCCCCGGGACAGAGGAGGGGGCACAGATACGCAGTATTTT. It yields the protein CASSPRDRGGGTDTQYF.

DNA of the CDR3: TGTGCCAGCAGCACGACCGGGACTAGAAGGGGGACAGATACGCAGTATTTT. This codes for CASSTTGTRRGTDTQYF. The V call is TRBV25-1, the J call TRBJ2-3, with 8 bases fitting TRBD2. The V gene end was trimmed by 6 bases and the J gene end by 3 bases; junction bases not matched to a gene: 14. Germline V gene data show CDR1 as MGHDK and CDR2 as SYGVNS. The CDR3 loop spans 17 amino acids. The complete variable domain, with remaining parts taken from reference TRBV25-1 and TRBJ2-3, reads EADIYQTPRYLVIGTGKKITLECSQTMGHDKMYWYQQDPGMELHLIHYSYGVNSTEKGDLSSESTVSRIRTEHFPLTLESARPSHTSQYLCASSTTGTRRGTDTQYFGPGTRLTVL.

This clone was observed a handful of times. CDR3 nucleotides: TGTGCCAGTAGTACCGCCGGGACTAGTATCGAGACCCAGTACTTC. This gives the protein CASSTAGTSIETQYF. This chain uses TRBV19 with TRBJ2-5, with 8 bases matching TRBD2. The germline CDR1 and CDR2 sequences are LNHDA and SQIVND (reference sequence). V trimming: 4 bases; J trimming: 5 bases; junction bases outside the gene matches: 9. This CDR3 contains 15 residues. The full variable domain, in which reference TRBV19 and TRBJ2-5 provide the parts outside the CDR3, is DGGITQSPKYLFRKEGQNVTLSCEQNLNHDAMYWYRQDPGQGLRLIYYSQIVNDFQKGDIAEGYSVSREKKESFPLTVTSAQKNPTAFYLCASSTAGTSIETQYFGPGTRLLVL.

CDR3 in amino acids: CASSPPETRSTDTQYF. CDR3 nucleotides: TGTGCCAGCTCACCACCGGAGACTAGAAGCACAGATACGCAGTATTTT. The V call is TRBV18, the J call TRBJ2-3; weak D call: TRBD2 (6 bases). The CDR3 has 16 residues. Trimming cost V 0 bases and J 0 bases, with 10 bases left between them. CDR1 is KGHSH and CDR2 is LQKENI in the germline V gene.

As to this clone: Other nucleotide sequences in the sample specify the same CDR3. The chain carries TRBV18 and TRBJ1-1; D is unresolved. CDR3 length: 13 amino acids. The V gene's germline CDR1 is KGHSH and CDR2 LQKENI. V lost 2 bases to trimming and J lost 1 base, with 5 bases between them. The CDR3, as DNA: TGTGCCAGCTCACCAGGGCGGAACACTGAAGCTTTCTTT. Protein: CASSPGRNTEAFF.

The chain is built from TRBV6-5 and TRBJ2-2; the D is unclear. Germline CDR1 is MNHEY and CDR2 is SVGAGI. V lost 6 bases and J 6 bases, leaving 11 bases between the germline ends. CDR3 length: 13 amino acids. The CDR3 nucleotides are TGTGCCAGCAGCCGCGTGGGCGCCGGGGAGCTGTTTTTT. Translation: CASSRVGAGELFF.